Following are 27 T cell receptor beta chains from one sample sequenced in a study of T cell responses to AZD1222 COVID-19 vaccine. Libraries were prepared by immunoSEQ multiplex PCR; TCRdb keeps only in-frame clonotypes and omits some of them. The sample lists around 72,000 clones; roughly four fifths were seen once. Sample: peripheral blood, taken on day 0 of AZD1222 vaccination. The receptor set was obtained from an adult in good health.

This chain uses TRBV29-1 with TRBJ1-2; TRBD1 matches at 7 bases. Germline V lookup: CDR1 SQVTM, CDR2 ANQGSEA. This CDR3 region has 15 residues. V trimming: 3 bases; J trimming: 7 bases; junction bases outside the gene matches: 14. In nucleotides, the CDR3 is TGCAGCGTTGATCAGGGCCCACAGGGGAGTGGTGGCTACACCTTC. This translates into CSVDQGPQGSGGYTF. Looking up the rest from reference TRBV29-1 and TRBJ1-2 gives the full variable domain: SAVISQKPSRDICQRGTSLTIQCQVDSQVTMMFWYRQQPGQSLTLIATANQGSEATYESGFVIDKFPISRPNLTFSTLTVSNMSPEDSSIYLCSVDQGPQGSGGYTFGSGTRLTVV.

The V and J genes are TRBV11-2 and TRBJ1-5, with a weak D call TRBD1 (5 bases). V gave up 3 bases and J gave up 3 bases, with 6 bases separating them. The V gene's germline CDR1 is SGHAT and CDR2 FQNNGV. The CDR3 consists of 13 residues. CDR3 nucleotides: TGTGCCAGCAGCTTGGGGCCCAATCAGCCCCAGCATTTT. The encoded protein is CASSLGPNQPQHF.

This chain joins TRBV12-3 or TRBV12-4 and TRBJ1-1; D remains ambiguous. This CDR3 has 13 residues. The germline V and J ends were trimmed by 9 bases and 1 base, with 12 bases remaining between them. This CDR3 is CASAFGENTEAFF. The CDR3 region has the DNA TGTGCCAGTGCTTTCGGGGAGAACACTGAAGCTTTCTTT.

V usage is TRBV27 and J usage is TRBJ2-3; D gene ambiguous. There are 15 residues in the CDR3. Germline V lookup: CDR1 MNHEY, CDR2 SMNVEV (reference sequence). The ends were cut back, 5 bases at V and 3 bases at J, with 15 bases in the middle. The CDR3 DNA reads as TGTGCCAGCAGTCCGGTATCGGGCGTTACAGATACGCAGTATTTT. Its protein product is CASSPVSGVTDTQYF.

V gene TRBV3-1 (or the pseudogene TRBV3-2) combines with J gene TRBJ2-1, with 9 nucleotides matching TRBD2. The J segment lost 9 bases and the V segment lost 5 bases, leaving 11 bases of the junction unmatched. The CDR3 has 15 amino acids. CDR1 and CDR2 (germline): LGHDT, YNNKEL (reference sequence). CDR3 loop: CASSSRGGGASEQFF. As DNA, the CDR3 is TGTGCCAGCAGCTCAAGGGGCGGGGGGGCCTCTGAGCAGTTCTTC.

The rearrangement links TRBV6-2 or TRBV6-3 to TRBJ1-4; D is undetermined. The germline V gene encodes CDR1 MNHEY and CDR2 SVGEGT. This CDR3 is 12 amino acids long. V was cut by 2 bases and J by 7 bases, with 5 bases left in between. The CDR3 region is CASSYGAEKLFF. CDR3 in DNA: TGTGCCAGCAGTTACGGAGCTGAAAAACTGTTTTTT.

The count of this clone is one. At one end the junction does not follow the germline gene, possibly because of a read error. The CDR3 sequence is CASSSLGGQGEWFF. The CDR3 region has the DNA TGTGCCAGCAGTTCCCTCGGGGGACAGGGGGAGTGGTTCTTC. The V and J genes are TRBV27 and TRBJ1-2; TRBD1 agrees at 11 bases. CDR1 and CDR2 from the germline V gene are MNHEY and SMNVEV (reference sequence). This CDR3 is built from 14 residues.

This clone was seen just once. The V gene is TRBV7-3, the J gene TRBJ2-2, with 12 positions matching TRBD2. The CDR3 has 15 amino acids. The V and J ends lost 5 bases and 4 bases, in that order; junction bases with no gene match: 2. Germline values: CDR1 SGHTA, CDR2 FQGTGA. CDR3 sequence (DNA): TGTGCCAGCAGCACTAGCGGGGGGTTCACCGGGGAGCTGTTTTTT. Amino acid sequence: CASSTSGGFTGELFF.

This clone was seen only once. Here the CDR3 DNA reads TGCGCCAGCAGCCGCAATCTAGCCAACACCATATATTTT. It encodes CASSRNLANTIYF. The rearrangement uses TRBV4-3 and TRBJ1-3; D call uncertain. The CDR3 loop spans 13 amino acids. Trimming removed 4 bases from V and 7 bases from J, with 11 bases in between. Germline loops: CDR1 LGHNA, CDR2 YSLEER.

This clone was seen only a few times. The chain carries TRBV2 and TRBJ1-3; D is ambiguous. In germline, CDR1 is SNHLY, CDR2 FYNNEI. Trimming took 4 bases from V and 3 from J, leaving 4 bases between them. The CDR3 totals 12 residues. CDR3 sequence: CASSVVGNTIYF. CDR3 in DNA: TGTGCCAGCAGTGTCGTTGGAAACACCATATATTTT.

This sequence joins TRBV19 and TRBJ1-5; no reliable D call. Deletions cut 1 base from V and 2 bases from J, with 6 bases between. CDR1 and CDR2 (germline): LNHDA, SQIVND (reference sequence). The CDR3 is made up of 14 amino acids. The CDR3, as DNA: TGTGCCAGTAGTATAGTAACGGGCAATCAGCCCCAGCATTTT. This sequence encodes CASSIVTGNQPQHF.

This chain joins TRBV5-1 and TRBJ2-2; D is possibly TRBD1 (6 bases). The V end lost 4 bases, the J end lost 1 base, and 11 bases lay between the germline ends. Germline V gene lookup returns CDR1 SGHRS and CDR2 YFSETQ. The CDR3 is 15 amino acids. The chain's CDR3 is CASSPWGQNTGELFF. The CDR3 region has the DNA TGCGCCAGCAGCCCCTGGGGACAGAACACCGGGGAGCTGTTTTTT.

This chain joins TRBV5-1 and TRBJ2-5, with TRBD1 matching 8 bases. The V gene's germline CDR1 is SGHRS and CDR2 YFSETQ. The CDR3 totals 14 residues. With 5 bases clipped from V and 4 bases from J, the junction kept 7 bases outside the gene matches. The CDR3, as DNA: TGCGCCAGCAGATCACAGGGGGAAGCAGAGACCCAGTACTTC. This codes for CASRSQGEAETQYF.

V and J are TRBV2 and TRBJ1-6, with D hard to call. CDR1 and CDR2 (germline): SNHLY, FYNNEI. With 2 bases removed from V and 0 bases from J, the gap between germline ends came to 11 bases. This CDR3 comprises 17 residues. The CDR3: CASSESTSRSYNSPLHF. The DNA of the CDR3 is TGTGCCAGCAGTGAAAGTACCAGTCGCTCCTATAATTCACCCCTCCACTTT. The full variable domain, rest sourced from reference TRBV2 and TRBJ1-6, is EPEVTQTPSHQVTQMGQEVILRCVPISNHLYFYWYRQILGQKVEFLVSFYNNEISEKSEIFDDQFSVERPDGSNFTLKIRSTKLEDSAMYFCASSESTSRSYNSPLHFGNGTRLTVT.

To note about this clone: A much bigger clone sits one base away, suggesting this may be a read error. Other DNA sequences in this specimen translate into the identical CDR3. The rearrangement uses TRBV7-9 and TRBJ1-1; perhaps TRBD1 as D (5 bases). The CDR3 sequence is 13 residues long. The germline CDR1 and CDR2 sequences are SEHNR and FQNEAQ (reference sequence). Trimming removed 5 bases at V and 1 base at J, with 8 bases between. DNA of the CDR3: TGTGCCAGCAGCCCGCAGGGGAACACTGAAGCTTTCTTT. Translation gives CASSPQGNTEAFF.

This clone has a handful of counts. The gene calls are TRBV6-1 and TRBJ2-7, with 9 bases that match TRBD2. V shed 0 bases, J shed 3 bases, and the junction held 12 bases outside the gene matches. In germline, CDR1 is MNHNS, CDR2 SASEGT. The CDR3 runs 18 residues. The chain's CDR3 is CASSEARWVAGANYEQYF. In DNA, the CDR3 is TGTGCCAGCAGTGAAGCGCGGTGGGTAGCGGGGGCCAACTACGAGCAGTACTTC.

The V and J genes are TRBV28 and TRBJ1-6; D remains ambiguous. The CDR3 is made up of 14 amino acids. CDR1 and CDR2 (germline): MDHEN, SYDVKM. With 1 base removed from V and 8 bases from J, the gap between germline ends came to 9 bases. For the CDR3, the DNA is TGTGCCAGCAGTTTATCGAATGGAGATTCACCCCTCCACTTT. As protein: CASSLSNGDSPLHF.

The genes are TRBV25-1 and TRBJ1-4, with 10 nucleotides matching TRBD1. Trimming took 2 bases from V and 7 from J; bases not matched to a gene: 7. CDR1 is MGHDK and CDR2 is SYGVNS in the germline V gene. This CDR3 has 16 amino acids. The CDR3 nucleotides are TGTGCCAGCAGTGAAAGTCGTGGGACAGGGGCTGAAAAACTGTTTTTT. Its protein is CASSESRGTGAEKLFF.

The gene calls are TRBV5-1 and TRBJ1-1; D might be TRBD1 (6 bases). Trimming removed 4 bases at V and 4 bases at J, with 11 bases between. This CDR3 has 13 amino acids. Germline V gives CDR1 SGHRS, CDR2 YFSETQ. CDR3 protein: CASSPQGRTEAFF. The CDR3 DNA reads TGCGCCAGCAGCCCCCAGGGGCGCACTGAAGCTTTCTTT.

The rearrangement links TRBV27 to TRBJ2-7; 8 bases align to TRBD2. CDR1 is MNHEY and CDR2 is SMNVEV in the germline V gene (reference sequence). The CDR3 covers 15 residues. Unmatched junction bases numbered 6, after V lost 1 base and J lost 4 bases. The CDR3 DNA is TGTGCCAGCAGTTTATTGGCGGGGGGAATATACGAGCAGTACTTC. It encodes CASSLLAGGIYEQYF.

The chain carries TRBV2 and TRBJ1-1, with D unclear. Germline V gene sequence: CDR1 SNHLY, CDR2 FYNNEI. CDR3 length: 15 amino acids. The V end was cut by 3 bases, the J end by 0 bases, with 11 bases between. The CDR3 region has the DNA TGTGCCAGCAGTGATGGACGGACGTTGAACACTGAAGCTTTCTTT. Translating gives CASSDGRTLNTEAFF.

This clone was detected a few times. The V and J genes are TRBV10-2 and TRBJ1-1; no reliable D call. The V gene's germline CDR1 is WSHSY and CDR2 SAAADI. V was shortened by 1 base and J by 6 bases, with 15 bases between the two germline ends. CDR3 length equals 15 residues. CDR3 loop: CASSELRTYYPEAFF. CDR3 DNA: TGCGCCAGCAGTGAGTTACGGACCTATTATCCTGAAGCTTTCTTT.

The CDR3 reads CASSLSTGGVYNEQFF. DNA for the CDR3: TGTGCCAGCAGTTTATCGACCGGGGGGGTCTACAATGAGCAGTTCTTC. The chain recombines TRBV27 with TRBJ2-1, with 8 nucleotides matching TRBD2. The CDR3 is 16 residues long. The germline gives CDR1 MNHEY, CDR2 SMNVEV (reference sequence). The V and J ends lost 0 bases and 3 bases, in that order; junction bases with no gene match: 4.

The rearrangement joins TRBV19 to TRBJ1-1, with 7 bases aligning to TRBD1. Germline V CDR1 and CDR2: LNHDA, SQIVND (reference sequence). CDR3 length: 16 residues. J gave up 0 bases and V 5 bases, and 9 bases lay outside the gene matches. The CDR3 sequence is CASSSVTGFMNTEAFF. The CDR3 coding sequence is TGTGCCAGTAGTTCTGTGACAGGGTTCATGAACACTGAAGCTTTCTTT.

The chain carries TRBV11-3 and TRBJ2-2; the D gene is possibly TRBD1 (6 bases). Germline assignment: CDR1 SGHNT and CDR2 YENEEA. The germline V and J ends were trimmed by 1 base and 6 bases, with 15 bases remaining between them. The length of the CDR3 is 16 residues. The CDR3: CASSLARNRAAGELFF. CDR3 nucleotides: TGTGCCAGCAGCTTAGCCCGGAACAGGGCCGCCGGGGAGCTGTTTTTT. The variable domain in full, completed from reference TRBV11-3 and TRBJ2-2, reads EAGVVQSPRYKIIEKKQPVAFWCNPISGHNTLYWYLQNLGQGPELLIRYENEEAVDDSQLPKDRFSAERLKGVDSTLKIQPAELGDSAVYLCASSLARNRAAGELFFGEGSRLTVL.

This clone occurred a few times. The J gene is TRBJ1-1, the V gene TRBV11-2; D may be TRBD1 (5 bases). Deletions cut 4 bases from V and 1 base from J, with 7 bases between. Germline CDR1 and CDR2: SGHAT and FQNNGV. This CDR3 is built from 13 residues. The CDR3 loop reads CASSYTGNTEAFF. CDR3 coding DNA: TGTGCCAGCAGCTATACAGGGAACACTGAAGCTTTCTTT.

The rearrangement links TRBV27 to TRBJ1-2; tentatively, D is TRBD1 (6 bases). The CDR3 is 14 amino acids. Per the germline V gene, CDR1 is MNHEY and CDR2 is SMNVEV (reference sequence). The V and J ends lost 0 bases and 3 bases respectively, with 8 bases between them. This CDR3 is CASSLSGGYYGYTF. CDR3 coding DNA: TGTGCCAGCAGTTTATCGGGGGGCTACTATGGCTACACCTTC.